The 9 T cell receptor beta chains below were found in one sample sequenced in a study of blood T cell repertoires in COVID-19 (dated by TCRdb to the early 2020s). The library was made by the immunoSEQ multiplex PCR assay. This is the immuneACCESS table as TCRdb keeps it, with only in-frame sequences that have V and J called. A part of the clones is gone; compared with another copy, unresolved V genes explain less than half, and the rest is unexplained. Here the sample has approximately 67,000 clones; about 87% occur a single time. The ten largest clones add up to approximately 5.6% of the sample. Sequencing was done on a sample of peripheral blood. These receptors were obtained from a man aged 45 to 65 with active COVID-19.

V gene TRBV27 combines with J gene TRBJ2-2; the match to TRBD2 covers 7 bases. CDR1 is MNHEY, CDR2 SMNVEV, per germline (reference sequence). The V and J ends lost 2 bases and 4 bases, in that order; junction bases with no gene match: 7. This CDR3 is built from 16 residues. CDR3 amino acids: CASSLLAPGGTGELFF. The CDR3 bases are TGTGCCAGCAGTTTACTAGCCCCGGGGGGCACCGGGGAGCTGTTTTTT.

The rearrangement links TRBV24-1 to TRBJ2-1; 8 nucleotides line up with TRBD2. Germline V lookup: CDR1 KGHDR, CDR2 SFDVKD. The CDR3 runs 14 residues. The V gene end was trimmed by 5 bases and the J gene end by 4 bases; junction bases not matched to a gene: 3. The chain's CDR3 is CATSASGRYNEQFF. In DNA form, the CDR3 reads TGTGCCACCAGTGCCAGCGGGAGATACAATGAGCAGTTCTTC.

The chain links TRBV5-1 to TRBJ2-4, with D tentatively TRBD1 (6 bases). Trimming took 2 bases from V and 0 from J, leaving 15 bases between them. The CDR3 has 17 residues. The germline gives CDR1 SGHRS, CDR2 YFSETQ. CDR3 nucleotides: TGCGCCAGCAGCTTTCTAGCTGGGGGCCTAGCCAAAAACATTCAGTACTTC. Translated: CASSFLAGGLAKNIQYF.

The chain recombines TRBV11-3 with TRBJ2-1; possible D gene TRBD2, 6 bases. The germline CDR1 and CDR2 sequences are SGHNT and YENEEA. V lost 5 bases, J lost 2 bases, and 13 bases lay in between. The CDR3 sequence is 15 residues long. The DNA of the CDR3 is TGTGCCAGCAGCCTAGGGAGGAGCGCCTACAATGAGCAGTTCTTC. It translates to CASSLGRSAYNEQFF.

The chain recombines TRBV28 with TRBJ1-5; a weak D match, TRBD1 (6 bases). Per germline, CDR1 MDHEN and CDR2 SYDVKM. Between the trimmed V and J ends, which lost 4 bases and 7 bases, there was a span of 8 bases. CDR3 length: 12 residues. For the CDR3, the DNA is TGTGCCAGCAGTTCAGGGGTCCAGCCCCAGCATTTT. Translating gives CASSSGVQPQHF.

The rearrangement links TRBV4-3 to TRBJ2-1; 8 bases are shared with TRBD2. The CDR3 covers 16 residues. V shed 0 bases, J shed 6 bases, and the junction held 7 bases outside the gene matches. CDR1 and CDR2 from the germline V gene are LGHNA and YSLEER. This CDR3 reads CASSQDVGRAVNEQFF. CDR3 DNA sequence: TGCGCCAGCAGCCAAGATGTCGGGAGGGCCGTCAATGAGCAGTTCTTC.

The CDR3 coding sequence is TGTGCCAGCAGTTACTCGATGGTAGCGGGCATCTCTAGACAGTACTTC. Translated, it gives CASSYSMVAGISRQYF. The chain carries TRBV6-2 or TRBV6-3 and TRBJ2-7; 7 positions agree with TRBD2. After removal of 0 bases from V and 10 bases from J, the junction contained 15 bases not matched to a gene. The CDR3 totals 16 residues. CDR1 and CDR2 from the germline V gene are MNHEY and SVGEGT.

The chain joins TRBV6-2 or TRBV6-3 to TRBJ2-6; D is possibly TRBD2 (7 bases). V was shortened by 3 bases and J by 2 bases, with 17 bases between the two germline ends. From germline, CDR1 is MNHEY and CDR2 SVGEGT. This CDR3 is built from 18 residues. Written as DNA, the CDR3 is TGTGCCAGCAGTTATACAGGGAGGGGATTAACTGGGGCCAACGTCCTGACTTTC. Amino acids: CASSYTGRGLTGANVLTF.

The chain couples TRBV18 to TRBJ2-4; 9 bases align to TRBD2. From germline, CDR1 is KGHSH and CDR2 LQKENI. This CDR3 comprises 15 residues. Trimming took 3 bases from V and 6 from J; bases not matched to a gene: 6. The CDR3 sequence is CASSPGTSPLNIQYF. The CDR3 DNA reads TGTGCCAGCTCACCCGGGACTAGCCCCCTAAACATTCAGTACTTC.